The clone carrying this T cell receptor beta chain was found once. This PCR relied on a set of 60 Vbeta primers and 13 Jbeta primers. The method was immunoSEQ multiplex PCR; TCRdb's version includes in-frame clones alone and lacks a portion of them. Of some 190,000 clones listed, roughly 86% were seen once; the top ten hold 3.4%. This CDR3 is 13 amino acids long. Germline CDR1 and CDR2: MNHEY and SMNVEV (reference sequence). The V gene lost 6 bases and the J gene lost 6 bases, with 15 bases spanning the gap. This sample was included in a study of cytomegalovirus exposure and HLA in healthy donors. Sequenced: PBMCs. This chain connects TRBV27 to TRBJ2-7, with D possibly matching TRBD2 (5 bases). The TCR originated in a middle-aged man in good health and CMV-seropositive. CDR3 coding DNA: TGTGCCAGCAGCCCGACCGGGGTGTCCGAGCAGTACTTC. Translating gives CASSPTGVSEQYF.